This is a list of T cell receptor beta chains from one sample in a study of cytomegalovirus exposure and HLA in healthy donors. Generated by immunoSEQ multiplex PCR, the TCRdb table keeps only in-frame clones and is missing some. The table has approximately 88,000 clones, more than 75% seen once. The sample comprised PBMCs. These receptor sequences come from a man younger than 40 in good health and CMV-seropositive. The CDR3 runs from the conserved cysteine through the conserved F or W. The D gene is left open where the match is weak. Clone sizes are given selectively: once, few, many, or a class where the clone is expanded.

clone size: NA
D gene: NA
J gene: TRBJ2-7
V gene: TRBV27
CDR3 DNA: TGTGCCAGCAGTTTACAGGTGACCCCGAATCCCTACGAGCAGTACTTC
CDR3 protein: CASSLQVTPNPYEQYF

clone size: NA
D gene: NA
J gene: TRBJ1-1
V gene: TRBV15
CDR3 DNA: TGTGCCACCAGCAGAGGTCCCATGCAGGGGAGGAACACTGAAGCTTTCTTT
CDR3 protein: CATSRGPMQGRNTEAFF

clone size: NA
D gene: NA
J gene: TRBJ1-4
V gene: TRBV19
CDR3 DNA: TGTGCCAGTAGTATTGGTCTGGCAGGATCTAATGAAAAACTGTTTTTT
CDR3 protein: CASSIGLAGSNEKLFF

clone size: NA
D gene: NA
J gene: TRBJ1-2
V gene: TRBV5-1
CDR3 DNA: TGCGCCAGCAGCCCTGCGCAGGGAATTGGCGGCTACACCTTC
CDR3 protein: CASSPAQGIGGYTF

clone size: NA
D gene: NA
J gene: TRBJ1-6
V gene: TRBV29-1
CDR3 DNA: TGCAGCGTTGAAGATCCTATGAGTTCACCCCTCCACTTT
CDR3 protein: CSVEDPMSSPLHF

clone size: NA
D gene: TRBD2
J gene: TRBJ2-5
V gene: TRBV7-9
CDR3 DNA: TGTGCCAGCAGCTCAGGCGGGGGGTTCCAGGAAGAGACCCAGTACTTC
CDR3 protein: CASSSGGGFQEETQYF

clone size: NA
D gene: NA
J gene: TRBJ1-2
V gene: TRBV5-1
CDR3 DNA: TGCGCCAGCAGTCAGGGGCGACGGGCCTATGGCTACACCTTC
CDR3 protein: CASSQGRRAYGYTF

clone size: NA
D gene: TRBD2
J gene: TRBJ2-5
V gene: TRBV28
CDR3 DNA: TGTGCCAGCAGTTTCTCCGGACTAGCGGGGAAAGAGACCCAGTACTTC
CDR3 protein: CASSFSGLAGKETQYF

clone size: NA
D gene: NA
J gene: TRBJ1-6
V gene: TRBV12-5
CDR3 DNA: TGTGCTAGTGGCCTGGCGGGCGGGCCCCTCCACTTT
CDR3 protein: CASGLAGGPLHF

clone size: NA
D gene: TRBD2
J gene: TRBJ2-7
V gene: TRBV28
CDR3 DNA: TGTGCCAGCAGTTTATCGGGAGGAATACCCTACGAGCAGTACTTC
CDR3 protein: CASSLSGGIPYEQYF

clone size: NA
D gene: NA
J gene: TRBJ1-3
V gene: TRBV4-2
CDR3 DNA: TGTGCCAGCAGCCACGATTCACAGGGTGAAAACACCATATATTTT
CDR3 protein: CASSHDSQGENTIYF

clone size: NA
D gene: NA
J gene: TRBJ1-2
V gene: TRBV7-9
CDR3 DNA: TGTGCCAGCAGCTCTATTGAGGACTATGGCTACACCTTC
CDR3 protein: CASSSIEDYGYTF

clone size: NA
D gene: NA
J gene: TRBJ2-1
V gene: TRBV19
CDR3 DNA: TGTGCCAGTAGTATTGGTCTAATCAATGAGCAGTTCTTC
CDR3 protein: CASSIGLINEQFF

clone size: NA
D gene: NA
J gene: TRBJ2-7
V gene: TRBV7-8
CDR3 DNA: TGTGCCAGCAGCTTTACTAGGAGGGAGCAGTACTTC
CDR3 protein: CASSFTRREQYF

clone size: NA
D gene: NA
J gene: TRBJ1-1
V gene: TRBV11-2
CDR3 DNA: TGTGCCAGCAGCTTAGGGTATTCGGGCACTGAAGCTTTCTTT
CDR3 protein: CASSLGYSGTEAFF

clone size: NA
D gene: NA
J gene: TRBJ1-4
V gene: TRBV6-5
CDR3 DNA: TGTGCCAGCAGTCTGGCAGGATCAACTAATGAAAAACTGTTTTTT
CDR3 protein: CASSLAGSTNEKLFF

clone size: once
D gene: NA
J gene: TRBJ2-2
V gene: TRBV19
CDR3 DNA: TGTGCCAGTAGTATAGCGGTTTTCGGGGAGCTGTTTTTT
CDR3 protein: CASSIAVFGELFF

clone size: once
D gene: NA
J gene: TRBJ1-3
V gene: TRBV7-6
CDR3 DNA: TGTGCCAGCAGCTTACTAGAGAGTAACTCTGGAAACACCATATATTTT
CDR3 protein: CASSLLESNSGNTIYF

clone size: NA
D gene: NA
J gene: TRBJ1-1
V gene: TRBV6-1
CDR3 DNA: TGTGCCAGCAGTAAAAATCCCAGGGGCTCGCCCGAAGCTTTCTTT
CDR3 protein: CASSKNPRGSPEAFF

clone size: few
D gene: NA
J gene: TRBJ1-1
V gene: TRBV5-1
CDR3 DNA: TGCGCCAGCAGCCCCGAGACAGTGAACACTGAAGCTTTCTTT
CDR3 protein: CASSPETVNTEAFF

clone size: NA
D gene: NA
J gene: TRBJ1-1
V gene: TRBV5-4
CDR3 DNA: TGTGCCAGCAGCTTACCGGGACAAATGAACACTGAAGCTTTCTTT
CDR3 protein: CASSLPGQMNTEAFF

clone size: NA
D gene: TRBD2
J gene: TRBJ2-7
V gene: TRBV15
CDR3 DNA: TGTGCCACCAGCAGAGCGGGGAGAGCGGGGGAGCAGTACTTC
CDR3 protein: CATSRAGRAGEQYF

clone size: NA
D gene: NA
J gene: TRBJ1-4
V gene: TRBV4-2
CDR3 DNA: TGTGCCAGCAGCACCTCTCGGACATCAACTAATGAAAAACTGTTTTTT
CDR3 protein: CASSTSRTSTNEKLFF

clone size: NA
D gene: TRBD1
J gene: TRBJ1-5
V gene: TRBV4-1
CDR3 DNA: TGCGCCAGCAGCCAGGGACAGGGCCCCATGGAGCCCCAGCATTTT
CDR3 protein: CASSQGQGPMEPQHF

clone size: few
D gene: NA
J gene: TRBJ2-7
V gene: TRBV7-8
CDR3 DNA: TGTGCCAGCAGCTTCGGCAGGGTAGGTGGAAAGTACGAGCAGTACTTC
CDR3 protein: CASSFGRVGGKYEQYF

clone size: NA
D gene: NA
J gene: TRBJ1-1
V gene: TRBV4-1
CDR3 DNA: TGCGCCATCCGTAAACTACCGGGGTCGAACACTGAAGCTTTCTTT
CDR3 protein: CAIRKLPGSNTEAFF

clone size: once
D gene: NA
J gene: TRBJ2-3
V gene: TRBV19
CDR3 DNA: TGTGCCAGTAGTATAGGAGGGCTGCATTGGGATACGCAGTATTTT
CDR3 protein: CASSIGGLHWDTQYF

clone size: once
D gene: NA
J gene: TRBJ1-5
V gene: TRBV18
CDR3 DNA: TGTGCCAGCTCACCTACAGGGACGAATCAGCCCCAGCATTTT
CDR3 protein: CASSPTGTNQPQHF

clone size: once
D gene: TRBD1
J gene: TRBJ1-1
V gene: TRBV5-5
CDR3 DNA: TGTGCCAGCAGCTTACTAACAGGGGGCTTAGGTTCTGAAGCTTTCTTT
CDR3 protein: CASSLLTGGLGSEAFF

clone size: few
D gene: NA
J gene: TRBJ1-2
V gene: TRBV7-6
CDR3 DNA: TGTGCCAGCAGCTCCGCGGCTACAGGGCCTTTACCTACCTACACCTTC
CDR3 protein: CASSSAATGPLPTYTF

clone size: NA
D gene: NA
J gene: TRBJ1-1
V gene: TRBV30
CDR3 DNA: TGTGCCTGGACACTAAACACTGAAGCTTTCTTT
CDR3 protein: CAWTLNTEAFF

clone size: NA
D gene: NA
J gene: TRBJ1-1
V gene: TRBV28
CDR3 DNA: TGTGCCAGCACCGGGGGGGAAGAAGCTTTCTTT
CDR3 protein: CASTGGEEAFF

clone size: NA
D gene: TRBD1
J gene: TRBJ2-2
V gene: TRBV5-4
CDR3 DNA: TGTGCCACCGGCGGACAGGGAAGGGTCACCGGGGAGCTGTTTTTT
CDR3 protein: CATGGQGRVTGELFF

clone size: NA
D gene: TRBD2
J gene: TRBJ2-7
V gene: TRBV2
CDR3 DNA: TGTGCCAGCAGAGTGGACTGGGGAGGGGACCACGAGCAGTACTTC
CDR3 protein: CASRVDWGGDHEQYF

clone size: NA
D gene: NA
J gene: TRBJ2-7
V gene: TRBV7-6
CDR3 DNA: TGTGCCAGCAGCACAGCCCCAGGTGTTACCTACGAGCAGTACTTC
CDR3 protein: CASSTAPGVTYEQYF

clone size: few
D gene: TRBD1
J gene: TRBJ1-1
V gene: TRBV19
CDR3 DNA: TGTGCCAGTAGTACTGGGACAGTGAAGAACACTGAAGCTTTCTTT
CDR3 protein: CASSTGTVKNTEAFF

clone size: once
D gene: NA
J gene: TRBJ2-3
V gene: TRBV4-2
CDR3 DNA: TGTGCCAGCAGCCAAGATTCGATTGGGGGGGGCCTGGATACGCAGTATTTT
CDR3 protein: CASSQDSIGGGLDTQYF

clone size: NA
D gene: NA
J gene: TRBJ1-2
V gene: TRBV19
CDR3 DNA: TGTGCCAGCTACGTCCCGGCAGAGGGGGATGATGGCTACACCTTC
CDR3 protein: CASYVPAEGDDGYTF

clone size: NA
D gene: NA
J gene: TRBJ1-1
V gene: TRBV29-1
CDR3 DNA: TGCAGCGTTGTACAGGCGAGCTTGATGAACACTGAAGCTTTCTTT
CDR3 protein: CSVVQASLMNTEAFF

clone size: NA
D gene: NA
J gene: TRBJ2-5
V gene: TRBV27
CDR3 DNA: TGTGCCAGCAGTTTATACGGGTTTGGGGAGACCCAGTACTTC
CDR3 protein: CASSLYGFGETQYF

clone size: few
D gene: NA
J gene: TRBJ2-3
V gene: TRBV30
CDR3 DNA: TGTGCCTGGAGTGAAGGGACTACAGATACGCAGTATTTT
CDR3 protein: CAWSEGTTDTQYF

clone size: NA
D gene: NA
J gene: TRBJ2-3
V gene: TRBV28
CDR3 DNA: TGTGCCAGCAGTTTTCCAGCGGTGGGAGGAAGGGATACGCAGTATTTT
CDR3 protein: CASSFPAVGGRDTQYF

clone size: NA
D gene: NA
J gene: TRBJ1-4
V gene: TRBV7-2
CDR3 DNA: TGTGCCAGCAGCTATACGCCGACAGTGGAACTGTTTTTT
CDR3 protein: CASSYTPTVELFF

clone size: NA
D gene: NA
J gene: TRBJ1-5
V gene: TRBV6-5
CDR3 DNA: TGTGCCAGCAGTTACGAGTATAGCAATCAGCCCCAGCATTTT
CDR3 protein: CASSYEYSNQPQHF

clone size: NA
D gene: TRBD2
J gene: TRBJ2-2
V gene: TRBV2
CDR3 DNA: TGTGCCAGCAGTGTCGCGGGAGGGCTCCACGGGGAGCTGTTTTTT
CDR3 protein: CASSVAGGLHGELFF

clone size: few
D gene: NA
J gene: TRBJ2-1
V gene: TRBV10-2
CDR3 DNA: TGCGCCACCCAGGATCCCCAGGTCAATGAGCAGTTCTTC
CDR3 protein: CATQDPQVNEQFF

clone size: NA
D gene: NA
J gene: TRBJ2-7
V gene: TRBV25-1
CDR3 DNA: TGTGCCAGCGGAGGTCGTCTCGGGGGCTCCTACGAGCAGTACTTC
CDR3 protein: CASGGRLGGSYEQYF

clone size: NA
D gene: TRBD1
J gene: TRBJ1-5
V gene: TRBV28
CDR3 DNA: TGTGCCAGCAGTTTAGGACAGGGGCTTACCCTTGGCAATCAGCCCCAGCATTTT
CDR3 protein: CASSLGQGLTLGNQPQHF

clone size: NA
D gene: NA
J gene: TRBJ2-1
V gene: TRBV14
CDR3 DNA: TGTGCCAGCAGCCAGAGCAATGAGCAGTTCTTC
CDR3 protein: CASSQSNEQFF

clone size: NA
D gene: TRBD1
J gene: TRBJ2-1
V gene: TRBV19
CDR3 DNA: TGTGCCAGTAGTATCAGTGACAGGGCCTACAATGAGCAGTTCTTC
CDR3 protein: CASSISDRAYNEQFF

clone size: NA
D gene: NA
J gene: TRBJ2-2
V gene: TRBV5-1
CDR3 DNA: TGCGCCAGCAGCCGACTCAACCGTGACAGGATGAACACCGGGGAGCTGTTTTTT
CDR3 protein: CASSRLNRDRMNTGELFF

clone size: once
D gene: TRBD2
J gene: TRBJ2-1
V gene: TRBV7-3
CDR3 DNA: TGTGCCAGCAGCCTCTTGGGTAGCGGGAGCCTTGGTATCCAGAATGAGCAGTTCTTC
CDR3 protein: CASSLLGSGSLGIQNEQFF

clone size: NA
D gene: NA
J gene: TRBJ2-1
V gene: TRBV7-9
CDR3 DNA: TGTGCCAGCAGCCGAGAGGCACCCGGTTACCATGAGCAGTTCTTC
CDR3 protein: CASSREAPGYHEQFF

clone size: NA
D gene: TRBD2
J gene: TRBJ2-1
V gene: TRBV11-1
CDR3 DNA: TGTGCCAGCAGCTTACTAGCGGGGGACTACAATGAGCAGTTCTTC
CDR3 protein: CASSLLAGDYNEQFF

clone size: NA
D gene: TRBD1
J gene: TRBJ2-3
V gene: TRBV2
CDR3 DNA: TGTGCCAGCAGAACAGGGGTGGGCACAGATACGCAGTATTTT
CDR3 protein: CASRTGVGTDTQYF

clone size: NA
D gene: TRBD2
J gene: TRBJ2-3
V gene: TRBV2
CDR3 DNA: TGTGCCAGCAGTTTACTAGCGGTCACAGATACGCAGTATTTT
CDR3 protein: CASSLLAVTDTQYF

clone size: NA
D gene: NA
J gene: TRBJ1-2
V gene: TRBV28
CDR3 DNA: TGTGCCAGCAGTTGGGCCTATACAACGACTGGCTACACCTTC
CDR3 protein: CASSWAYTTTGYTF

clone size: NA
D gene: NA
J gene: TRBJ1-1
V gene: TRBV5-6
CDR3 DNA: TGTGCCAGCAGCTTGAGGGGCCGGAACACTGAAGCTTTCTTT
CDR3 protein: CASSLRGRNTEAFF

clone size: NA
D gene: NA
J gene: TRBJ1-5
V gene: TRBV27
CDR3 DNA: TGTGCCAGCGGGGAGAGCAATCAGCCCCAGCATTTT
CDR3 protein: CASGESNQPQHF